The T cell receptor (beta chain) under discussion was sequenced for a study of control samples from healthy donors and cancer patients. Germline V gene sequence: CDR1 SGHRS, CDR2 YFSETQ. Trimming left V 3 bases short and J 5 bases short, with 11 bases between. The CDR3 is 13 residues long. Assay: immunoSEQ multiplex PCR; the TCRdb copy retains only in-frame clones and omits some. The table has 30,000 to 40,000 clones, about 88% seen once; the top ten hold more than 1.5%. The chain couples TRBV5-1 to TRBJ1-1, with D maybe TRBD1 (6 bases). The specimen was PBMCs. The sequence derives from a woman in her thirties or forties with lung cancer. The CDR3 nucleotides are TGCGCCAGCAGCTGGCTGGGGGCGACTGAAGCTTTCTTT. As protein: CASSWLGATEAFF.